These 17 T cell receptor beta chains were all obtained from the same sample, sequenced in a study of control samples from healthy donors and cancer patients. Here immunoSEQ multiplex PCR was the method, and the copy in TCRdb shows in-frame clones only, minus some. The sample has approximately 87,000 clones, about 88% seen once. Material for sequencing was blood. The source is a woman in her forties or fifties in good health.

In DNA form, the CDR3 reads TGTGCCAGCAGTTCGCCGGCGGGACTAGCAGGTGAGCAGTTCTTC. Its protein is CASSSPAGLAGEQFF. The rearrangement joins TRBV28 to TRBJ2-1; TRBD2 agrees at 9 bases. The CDR3 contains 15 residues. The junction had 10 bases not matched to a gene; V was cut back by 4 bases and J by 9 bases. CDR1 and CDR2 from the germline V gene are MDHEN and SYDVKM.

The genes are TRBV15 and TRBJ1-6; D is uncertain. V shed 5 bases and J shed 3 bases, with 8 bases lying between them. This CDR3 has 14 amino acids. The V gene's germline CDR1 is LNHNV and CDR2 YYDKDF (reference sequence). The CDR3 protein is CATSDQVYNSPLHF. CDR3 DNA sequence: TGTGCCACCAGCGATCAGGTCTATAATTCACCCCTCCACTTT.

V usage is TRBV4-3 and J usage is TRBJ2-1; TRBD2 agrees at 7 bases. The CDR3 length is 17 residues. Germline V gene lookup returns CDR1 LGHNA and CDR2 YSLEER. With V trimmed by 4 bases and J by 0 bases, 9 bases remained unmatched. CDR3 residues: CASSPSPSGSSYNEQFF. In DNA, the CDR3 is TGCGCCAGCAGCCCTTCCCCTAGCGGAAGCTCCTACAATGAGCAGTTCTTC.

The CDR3 protein is CASSPRTASGELFF. CDR3 in DNA: TGTGCCAGCAGCCCCAGGACAGCCTCCGGGGAGCTGTTTTTT. J is TRBJ2-2 and V is TRBV2; D might be TRBD1 (6 bases). V dropped 6 bases and J dropped 6 bases, with 14 bases sitting between them. CDR3 length equals 14 residues. Germline V CDR1 and CDR2: SNHLY, FYNNEI.

The chain is built from TRBV12-2 and TRBJ2-7; the D segment call TRBD2 is taken from the table without a DNA check. TRBV12-2 is shown as a pseudogene. CDR3 length: 13 residues. The CDR3 spells CASKAGGVYEQYF. In DNA form, the CDR3 reads TGTGCAAGTAAAGCGGGAGGGGTCTACGAGCAGTACTTC.

The chain links TRBV28 to TRBJ2-7; a weak D match, TRBD1 (6 bases). Germline CDR1 and CDR2: MDHEN and SYDVKM. This CDR3 contains 16 residues. The V and J ends lost 5 bases and 2 bases respectively, with 19 bases between them. The CDR3 bases are TGTGCCAGCAGTGCCGATTTAACCGGGACACCCTACGAGCAGTACTTC. Protein product: CASSADLTGTPYEQYF.

V is TRBV3-1 (or the pseudogene TRBV3-2) and J is TRBJ1-3; D not certain. The CDR3 runs 15 residues. The germline gives CDR1 LGHDT, CDR2 YNNKEL (reference sequence). V was trimmed by 2 bases and J by 4 bases, leaving 12 bases between them. The CDR3 region has the DNA TGTGCCAGCAGCCAAAATTTTAGACCCGGAAACACCATATATTTT. Its translation: CASSQNFRPGNTIYF.

The V and J genes are TRBV5-5 and TRBJ2-6; 8 bases match TRBD2. The CDR3 totals 19 residues. Trimming at V came to 5 bases and at J to 1 base, leaving 14 bases not matched to a gene. Looked up from germline, CDR1 is SGHKS and CDR2 is YYEKEE (reference sequence). CDR3: CASRSAPGLESSGANVLTF. CDR3 in DNA: TGTGCCAGCAGAAGCGCCCCGGGACTAGAAAGTTCTGGGGCCAACGTCCTGACTTTC.

This clone was recorded once. The V and J genes are TRBV19 and TRBJ1-2; 11 positions match TRBD1. Germline CDR1 LNHDA, CDR2 SQIVND (reference sequence). The CDR3 length is 19 residues. Unmatched junction bases numbered 15, after V lost 5 bases and J lost 1 base. CDR3 in DNA: TGTGCCAGTAGTCCTCTCTATCCCTCCGGGACAGGGGGTAACTATGGCTACACCTTC. This codes for CASSPLYPSGTGGNYGYTF.

The chain joins TRBV14 to TRBJ2-7; D is possibly TRBD2 (5 bases). The CDR3 consists of 15 residues. Germline-derived CDR1 and CDR2 are SGHDN and FVKESK. V was cut by 3 bases and J by 2 bases, with 14 bases left in between. CDR3 sequence (DNA): TGTGCCAGCAGCCACGGACGAGGGCGGACCTACGAGCAGTACTTC. It codes for CASSHGRGRTYEQYF.

This clone was seen just once. The V call is TRBV7-9, the J call TRBJ1-2; 9 nucleotides agree with TRBD1. The CDR3 loop spans 15 amino acids. Trimming at V came to 4 bases and at J to 4 bases, leaving 7 bases not matched to a gene. Germline CDR1 is SEHNR and CDR2 is FQNEAQ (reference sequence). The CDR3 is CASSSNRGPSYGYTF. CDR3 nucleotide sequence: TGTGCCAGCAGCTCAAACAGGGGGCCCAGCTATGGCTACACCTTC.

This clone has only one observation. The chain employs TRBV19 and TRBJ1-2, with D perhaps matching TRBD1 (5 bases). In germline, CDR1 is LNHDA, CDR2 SQIVND (reference sequence). CDR3 size: 14 residues. V was pared by 4 bases and J by 8 bases, with 17 bases between. Written as DNA, the CDR3 is TGTGCCAGTAGTAGGGGGACTGAAGGGCGCGGCTACACCTTC. It translates to CASSRGTEGRGYTF.

This clone was picked up a small number of times. The chain recombines TRBV9 with TRBJ1-2; maybe TRBD1 (6 bases). The V gene's germline CDR1 is SGDLS and CDR2 YYNGEE. Between the trimmed V and J ends, which lost 0 bases and 7 bases, there was a span of 16 bases. The CDR3 is made up of 15 amino acids. The CDR3 DNA reads TGTGCCAGCAGCGTAGATCCGGGGGCGGGAGGTGGCTACACCTTC. This encodes CASSVDPGAGGGYTF.

The chain is built from TRBV5-6 and TRBJ1-5; D might be TRBD1 (6 bases). Per the germline V gene, CDR1 is SGHDT and CDR2 is YYEEEE. Trimming pared 4 bases from V and 7 bases from J, leaving 18 bases between. The CDR3 is 15 amino acids. Here the CDR3 reads CASSESGGGRQPQHF. In DNA form, the CDR3 reads TGTGCCAGCAGCGAATCGGGGGGGGGCCGACAGCCCCAGCATTTT.

This chain joins TRBV7-2 and TRBJ1-3, with 8 bases aligning to TRBD1. This CDR3 has 14 residues. With 5 bases clipped from V and 3 bases from J, the junction kept 3 bases outside the gene matches. Germline lookup yields CDR1 SGHTA and CDR2 FQGNSA. CDR3 amino acids: CASSPGQGGNTIYF. The CDR3, as DNA: TGTGCCAGCAGCCCCGGACAGGGTGGAAACACCATATATTTT. Full variable domain (outside the CDR3, taken from reference TRBV7-2 and TRBJ1-3): GAGVSQSPSNKVTEKGKDVELRCDPISGHTALYWYRQSLGQGLEFLIYFQGNSAPDKSGLPSDRFSAERTGGSVSTLTIQRTQQEDSAVYLCASSPGQGGNTIYFGEGSWLTVV.

J is TRBJ2-1 and V is TRBV4-2; TRBD2 aligns across 10 bases. The trim removed 5 bases at V and 5 bases at J, leaving 15 bases unmatched. The CDR3 is 18 residues long. CDR1 is LGHNA, CDR2 YNFKEQ, per germline. CDR3 coding DNA: TGTGCCAGCAGCTCAGCGAGGGCTAGCGGGAGAGAGAACAATGAGCAGTTCTTC. Its protein product is CASSSARASGRENNEQFF.

The rearrangement uses TRBV19 and TRBJ2-1; TRBD1 matches 7 bases. Trimming at V came to 5 bases and at J to 12 bases, leaving 16 bases not matched to a gene. The CDR3 is 15 amino acids. Per the germline V gene, CDR1 is LNHDA and CDR2 is SQIVND (reference sequence). The CDR3 region is CASSAQGQATSMQFF. As DNA, the CDR3 is TGTGCCAGTAGTGCGCAAGGACAGGCCACCTCGATGCAGTTCTTC.